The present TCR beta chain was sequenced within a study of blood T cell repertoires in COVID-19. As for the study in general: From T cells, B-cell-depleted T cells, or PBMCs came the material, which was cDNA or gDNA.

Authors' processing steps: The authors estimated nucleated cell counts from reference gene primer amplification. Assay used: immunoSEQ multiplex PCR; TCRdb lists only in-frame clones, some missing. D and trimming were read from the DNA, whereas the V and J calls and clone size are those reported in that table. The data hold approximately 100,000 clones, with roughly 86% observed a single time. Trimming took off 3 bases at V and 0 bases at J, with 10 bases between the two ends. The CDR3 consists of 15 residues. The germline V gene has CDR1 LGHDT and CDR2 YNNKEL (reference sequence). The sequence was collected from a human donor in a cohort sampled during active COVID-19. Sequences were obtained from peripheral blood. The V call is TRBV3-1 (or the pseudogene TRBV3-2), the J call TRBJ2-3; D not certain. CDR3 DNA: TGTGCCAGCAGCCAGGGCGTGGTGAGCACAGATACGCAGTATTTT. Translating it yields CASSQGVVSTDTQYF.